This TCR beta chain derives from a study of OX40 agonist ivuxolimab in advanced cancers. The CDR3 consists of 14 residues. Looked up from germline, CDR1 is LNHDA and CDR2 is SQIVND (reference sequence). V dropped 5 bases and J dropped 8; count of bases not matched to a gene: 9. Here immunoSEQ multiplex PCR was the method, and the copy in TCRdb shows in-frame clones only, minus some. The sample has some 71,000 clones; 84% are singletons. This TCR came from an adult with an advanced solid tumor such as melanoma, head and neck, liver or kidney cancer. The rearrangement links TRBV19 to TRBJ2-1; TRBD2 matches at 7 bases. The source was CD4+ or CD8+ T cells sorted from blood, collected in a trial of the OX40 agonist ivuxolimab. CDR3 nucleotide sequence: TGTGCCAGTAGTTTCCAGGGAGGGGAAGATGAGCAGTTCTTC. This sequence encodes CASSFQGGEDEQFF.